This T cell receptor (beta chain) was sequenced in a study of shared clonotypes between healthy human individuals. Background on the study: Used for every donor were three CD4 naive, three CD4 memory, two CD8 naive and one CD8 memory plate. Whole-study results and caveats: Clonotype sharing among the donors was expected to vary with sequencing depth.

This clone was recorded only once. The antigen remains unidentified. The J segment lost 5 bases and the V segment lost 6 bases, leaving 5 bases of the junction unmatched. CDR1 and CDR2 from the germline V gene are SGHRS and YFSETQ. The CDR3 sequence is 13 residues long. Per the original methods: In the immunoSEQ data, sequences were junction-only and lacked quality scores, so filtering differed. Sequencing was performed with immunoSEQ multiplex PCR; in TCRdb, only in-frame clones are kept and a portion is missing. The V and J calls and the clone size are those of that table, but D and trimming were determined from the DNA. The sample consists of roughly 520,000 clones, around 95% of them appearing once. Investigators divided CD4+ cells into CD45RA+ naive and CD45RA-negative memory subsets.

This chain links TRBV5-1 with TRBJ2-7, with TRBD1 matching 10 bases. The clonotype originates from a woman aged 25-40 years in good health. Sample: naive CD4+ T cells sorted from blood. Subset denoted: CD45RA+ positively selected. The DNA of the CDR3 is TGCGCCAGCACTCTGACAGGGGGCCACGAGCAGTACTTC. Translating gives CASTLTGGHEQYF.